A single sample gave rise to the 19 T cell receptor beta chains below, sequenced in a study of human T cells and chemical hapten exposure listed by TCRdb under 2021. The time point label, read with the paper, signifies: patch test 2, 6 weeks after DPC sensitization. The treatment or condition label, read with the paper, signifies: therapeutic diphenylcyclopropenone sensitization with weekly scalp DPC. Receptor amplification or capture employed RACE. Sequencing was performed on a NextSeq 500. The public reads were reprocessed in TCRdb via fastp at Q25 and MiXCR, keeping in-frame beta chains. Entries are consolidated by CDR3 protein sequence, retaining the most common genes and DNA. Recorded for this sample are about 400,000 distinct CDR3 sequences; just under 6.5% of them occurred a single time. The leading ten clones occupy more than 5.5% of the sample. The sequencing here drew on whole blood, taken in connection with sensitization to the hapten diphenylcyclopropenone (DPC). The receptors here all came from a young woman with alopecia areata. Some clones in this sample may be carry-over from other donors' samples.

This clonotype has more than one count but fewer than ten. The gene calls are TRBV12-3 or TRBV12-4 and TRBJ2-1; D is uncertain. This CDR3 comprises 14 residues. V was shortened by 4 bases and J by 2 bases, with 9 bases between the two germline ends. CDR3 protein: CASSWPGTYNEQFF. DNA for the CDR3: TGTGCCAGCAGTTGGCCAGGCACCTACAATGAGCAGTTCTTC.

This clonotype was seen ten or more times. The chain combines TRBV6-5 with TRBJ1-1, with 11 bases aligning to TRBD1. V was clipped by 8 bases and J by 1 base; unmatched bases: 3. CDR1 MNHEY and CDR2 SVGAGI come from the germline V gene. The CDR3 runs to 14 residues. The CDR3 DNA sequence: TGTGCCAGCGGGGACAGGGGGACGAACACTGAAGCTTTCTTT. Its protein product is CASGDRGTNTEAFF.

This clonotype showed up just a few times. J is TRBJ2-3 and V is TRBV6-2 or TRBV6-3; a weak D match, TRBD2 (5 bases). V was pared by 2 bases and J by 2 bases, with 11 bases between. The germline V gene has CDR1 MNHEY and CDR2 SVGEGT. The CDR3 extends over 15 amino acids. The chain's CDR3 is CASSYTRTVTDTQYF. The DNA of the CDR3 is TGTGCCAGCAGTTACACTAGGACCGTCACAGATACGCAGTATTTT.

This clonotype was seen a few times. V is TRBV20-1 and J is TRBJ2-1, with TRBD2 identical over 9 bases. CDR1 and CDR2 from the germline V gene are DFQATT and SNEGSKA (reference sequence). This CDR3 contains 14 residues. V lost 5 bases, J lost 8 bases, and 10 bases stayed unmatched. In DNA, the CDR3 is TGCAGTGCTCTAAGGTCTAGCGGGGCCTATGAGCAGTTCTTC. Translation gives CSALRSSGAYEQFF.

This chain links TRBV7-2 with TRBJ2-3; TRBD2 matches at 9 bases. The germline V gene has CDR1 SGHTA and CDR2 FQGNSA. The trim removed 6 bases at V and 2 bases at J, leaving 21 bases unmatched. This CDR3 is built from 20 residues. The CDR3 sequence is CASRHLPGLAGVGFTDTQYF. The CDR3 DNA follows: TGTGCCAGCAGACATCTTCCGGGACTAGCTGGGGTAGGCTTCACAGATACGCAGTATTTT.

This clonotype was seen only a few times. The CDR3 region has the DNA TGTGCCCACGGGGGGAAGGGGAAAGGGACTGAAGCTTTCTTT. Its translation is CAHGGKGKGTEAFF. This rearrangement joins TRBV6-1 to TRBJ1-1, with D maybe TRBD1 (5 bases). The CDR3 is 14 amino acids. V was cut by 11 bases and J by 5 bases, with 21 bases left in between. Germline CDR1 MNHNS, CDR2 SASEGT.

This chain joins TRBV6-2 or TRBV6-3 and TRBJ2-7, with no clear D. Germline values: CDR1 MNHEY, CDR2 SVGEGT. V lost 8 bases and J lost 1, with 12 bases in between. The CDR3 sequence is 13 residues long. CDR3 residues: CASLRTNSYEQYF. For the CDR3, the DNA is TGTGCCAGCCTTAGGACCAATTCCTACGAGCAGTACTTC.

This clonotype was observed at least ten times. This chain uses TRBV7-9 with TRBJ1-5; D is ambiguous. Germline CDR1 reads SEHNR; CDR2 reads FQNEAQ (reference sequence). V was clipped by 5 bases and J by 4 bases, with 21 bases between them. This CDR3 comprises 17 residues. DNA for the CDR3: TGTGCCAGCAGCCCGGAAGGGTCTGGGTCGGGGAATCAGCCCCAGCATTTT. Translated, it gives CASSPEGSGSGNQPQHF. Full variable domain (remainder filled in from reference TRBV7-9 and TRBJ1-5): DTGVSQNPRHKITKRGQNVTFRCDPISEHNRLYWYRQTLGQGPEFLTYFQNEAQLEKSRLLSDRFSAERPKGSFSTLEIQRTEQGDSAMYLCASSPEGSGSGNQPQHFGDGTRLSIL.

The chain combines TRBV18 with TRBJ1-2; no clear D. In germline, CDR1 is KGHSH, CDR2 LQKENI. The V end was cut by 2 bases, the J end by 5 bases, with 15 bases between. CDR3 length: 15 residues. The CDR3 reads CASSPTSNPSYGYTF. For the CDR3, the DNA is TGTGCCAGCTCACCAACCAGCAACCCTAGTTATGGCTACACCTTC.

There are a few counts of this clonotype. The chain recombines TRBV5-1 with TRBJ1-4, with 7 bases fitting TRBD1. CDR3 length: 15 residues. The germline V gene has CDR1 SGHRS and CDR2 YFSETQ. V was pared by 4 bases and J by 5 bases, with 8 bases of the junction left unmatched. The CDR3 DNA follows: TGCGCCAGCAGCATACTAGGGGGCCACAATGAAAAACTGTTTTTT. It codes for CASSILGGHNEKLFF.

V usage is TRBV11-2 and J usage is TRBJ2-1, with 15 bases identical to TRBD2. Germline V gives CDR1 SGHAT, CDR2 FQNNGV. The CDR3 consists of 15 residues. The ends lost 5 bases at V and 9 bases at J; junction bases unmatched: 5. The CDR3 sequence is CASSPRTSGGGEQFF. DNA for the CDR3: TGTGCCAGCAGCCCTCGGACTAGCGGGGGGGGTGAGCAGTTCTTC.

V is TRBV6-2 or TRBV6-3 and J is TRBJ2-3; 7 bases map to TRBD2. CDR3 length: 15 amino acids. Looked up from germline, CDR1 is MNHEY and CDR2 is SVGEGT. V gave up 3 bases and J gave up 4 bases; unmatched junction bases: 7. The CDR3 nucleotides are TGTGCCAGCAGTTATCGCCTAGCGGAGGCAGATACGCAGTATTTT. Encoded protein: CASSYRLAEADTQYF.

V usage is TRBV12-3 or TRBV12-4 and J usage is TRBJ2-4; TRBD2 matches 9 bases. J lost 8 bases, V lost 3 bases, and 2 bases had no gene match. This CDR3 spans 13 amino acids. CDR3 in DNA: TGTGCCAGCAGTTTTGGCGGGGGGGACATTCAGTACTTC. Protein: CASSFGGGDIQYF.

This clonotype was seen a few times. The chain links TRBV7-9 to TRBJ2-3; 11 nucleotides match TRBD2. CDR1 and CDR2 from the germline V gene are SEHNR and FQNEAQ (reference sequence). With V trimmed by 5 bases and J by 2 bases, 9 bases remained unmatched. CDR3 length: 17 residues. The CDR3 loop is CASSPLASGRNTDTQYF. The CDR3 DNA reads as TGTGCCAGCAGCCCTCTCGCTAGCGGGAGGAACACAGATACGCAGTATTTT.

This clonotype was observed at least ten times. The CDR3 sequence: CASRSTGEGVAFF. In DNA form, the CDR3 reads TGTGCCAGCAGATCCACAGGGGAAGGAGTAGCTTTCTTT. The chain recombines TRBV6-2 or TRBV6-3 with TRBJ1-1; 7 nucleotides match TRBD1. The CDR3 spans 13 residues. Germline trimming cut 6 bases from V and 10 bases from J; bases unmatched to any gene: 11. CDR1 and CDR2 from the germline V gene are MNHEY and SVGEGT.

This clonotype was counted at least ten times. V and J are TRBV18 and TRBJ1-1, with 10 bases identical to TRBD1. Trimming at V came to 1 base and at J to 6 bases, leaving 2 bases not matched to a gene. The CDR3 spans 14 residues. The germline V gene has CDR1 KGHSH and CDR2 LQKENI. The CDR3 region has the DNA TGTGCCAGCTCACCACGGACAGGGGGTCCTGAAGCTTTCTTT. Protein product: CASSPRTGGPEAFF.

In this sample, this clonotype turned up many times. The chain combines TRBV7-2 with TRBJ2-2; D is ambiguous. Germline-derived CDR1 and CDR2 are SGHTA and FQGNSA. The CDR3 is made up of 11 amino acids. V was pared by 5 bases and J by 5 bases, with 3 bases between. CDR3 in DNA: TGTGCCAGCAGCACAACCGGGGAGCTGTTTTTT. As protein: CASSTTGELFF.

This clonotype has a count of ten or more. V gene TRBV2 combines with J gene TRBJ2-7; D not certain. Deletions cut 0 bases from V and 3 bases from J, with 6 bases between. Germline CDR1 reads SNHLY; CDR2 reads FYNNEI. The length of the CDR3 is 13 residues. CDR3 in amino acids: CASSEADHYEQYF. DNA of the CDR3: TGTGCCAGCAGTGAAGCCGACCACTACGAGCAGTACTTC.

This clonotype has just a few counts. The CDR3 region is CASSPRPIPQPQHF. The CDR3 DNA reads TGTGCCAGCTCACCAAGGCCTATTCCTCAGCCCCAGCATTTT. The chain is built from TRBV18 and TRBJ1-5, with no clear D. Looked up from germline, CDR1 is KGHSH and CDR2 is LQKENI. The CDR3 runs 14 residues. Trimming left V 2 bases short and J 6 bases short, with 11 bases between.